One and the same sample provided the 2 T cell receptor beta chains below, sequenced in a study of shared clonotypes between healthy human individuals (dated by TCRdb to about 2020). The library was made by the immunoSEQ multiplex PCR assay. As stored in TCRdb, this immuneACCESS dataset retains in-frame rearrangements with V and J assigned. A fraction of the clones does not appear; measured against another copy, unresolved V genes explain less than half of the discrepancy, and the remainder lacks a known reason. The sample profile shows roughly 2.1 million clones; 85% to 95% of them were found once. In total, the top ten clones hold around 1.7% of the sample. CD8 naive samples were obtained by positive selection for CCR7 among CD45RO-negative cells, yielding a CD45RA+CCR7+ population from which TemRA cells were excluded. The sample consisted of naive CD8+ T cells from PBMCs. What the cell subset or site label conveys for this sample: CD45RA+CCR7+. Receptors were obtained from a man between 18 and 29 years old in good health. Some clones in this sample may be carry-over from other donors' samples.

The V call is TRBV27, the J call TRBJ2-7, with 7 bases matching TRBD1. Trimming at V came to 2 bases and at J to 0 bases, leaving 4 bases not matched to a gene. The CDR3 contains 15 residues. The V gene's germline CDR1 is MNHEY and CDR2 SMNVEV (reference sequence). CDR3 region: CASSLGDRFSYEQYF. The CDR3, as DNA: TGTGCCAGCAGTTTAGGGGACAGATTCTCCTACGAGCAGTACTTC.

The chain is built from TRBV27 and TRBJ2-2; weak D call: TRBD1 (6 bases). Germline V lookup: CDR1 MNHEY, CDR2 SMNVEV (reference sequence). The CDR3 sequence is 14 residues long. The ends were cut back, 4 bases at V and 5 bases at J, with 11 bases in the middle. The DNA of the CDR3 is TGTGCCAGCAGTTCCCGAAGGGGGACCGGGGAGCTGTTTTTT. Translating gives CASSSRRGTGELFF.